This TCR beta chain was observed in a study of Graves' ophthalmopathy and Graves' hyperthyroidism. Whole-study context: Peripheral blood was gathered at the point of initial diagnosis, before any treatment started.

Ineligible for inclusion were patients with other autoimmune diseases, uncontrolled infections, pregnancy or lactation. The CDR3 is 15 amino acids. Trimming at V came to 4 bases and at J to 7 bases, leaving 12 bases not matched to a gene. Germline CDR1 LNHDA, CDR2 SQIVND (reference sequence). Transcripts of RNA were the source for amplifying TCR beta CDR3 regions. The workflow started with a first-round RT-PCR run with HTBI primers and then moved on to a second-round multiplex PCR. TCRdb passed the multiplex PCR reads through MiXCR, listing each CDR3 protein once. The sample carries roughly 420,000 distinct CDR3 sequences, around a fifth recorded once. This clonotype showed up many times. Its antigen is still unknown. Overall study findings and caveats: It was with around 67% sensitivity and approximately 72% specificity that the model predicted ophthalmopathy progression. A classifier, a 13-signature model, separated ophthalmopathy from stable hyperthyroidism with 87.88% sensitivity and 75% to 82% specificity.

The origin of this receptor is a woman under 30 with stable Graves' hyperthyroidism. This sequence joins TRBV19 and TRBJ2-7, with TRBD1 matching over 8 bases. The sample was peripheral blood. Here the CDR3 DNA reads TGTGCCAGTAGTACCCGGACAGGGAAGTCGGAGGAGCAGTACTTC. As protein: CASSTRTGKSEEQYF.